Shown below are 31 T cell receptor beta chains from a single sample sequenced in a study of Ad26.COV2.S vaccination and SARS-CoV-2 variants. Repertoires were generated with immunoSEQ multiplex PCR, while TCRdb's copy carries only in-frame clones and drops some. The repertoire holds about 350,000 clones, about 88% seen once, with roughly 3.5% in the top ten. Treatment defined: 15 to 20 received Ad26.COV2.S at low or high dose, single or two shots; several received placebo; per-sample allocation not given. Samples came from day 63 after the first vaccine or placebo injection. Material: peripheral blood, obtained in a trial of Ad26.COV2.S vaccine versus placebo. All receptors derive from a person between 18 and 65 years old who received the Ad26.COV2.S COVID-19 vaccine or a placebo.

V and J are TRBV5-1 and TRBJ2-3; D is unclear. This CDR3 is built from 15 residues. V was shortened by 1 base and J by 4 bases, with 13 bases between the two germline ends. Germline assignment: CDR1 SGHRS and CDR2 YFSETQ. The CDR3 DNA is TGCGCCAGCAGCTTGTTCCTTAGCCTCTCAGATACGCAGTATTTT. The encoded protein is CASSLFLSLSDTQYF.

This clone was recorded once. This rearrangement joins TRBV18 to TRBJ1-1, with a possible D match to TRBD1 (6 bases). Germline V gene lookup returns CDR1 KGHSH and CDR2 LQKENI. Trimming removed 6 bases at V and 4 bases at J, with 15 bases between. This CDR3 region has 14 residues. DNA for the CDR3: TGTGCCAGCTCGCAGGGGCGGGGGGCCACTGAAGCTTTCTTT. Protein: CASSQGRGATEAFF.

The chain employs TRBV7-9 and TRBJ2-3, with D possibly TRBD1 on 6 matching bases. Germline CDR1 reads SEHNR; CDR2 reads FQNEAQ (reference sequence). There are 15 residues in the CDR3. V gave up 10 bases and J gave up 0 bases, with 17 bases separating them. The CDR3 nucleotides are TGTGCCACCTCCCCCCCGACAGGTAGCACAGATACGCAGTATTTT. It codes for CATSPPTGSTDTQYF.

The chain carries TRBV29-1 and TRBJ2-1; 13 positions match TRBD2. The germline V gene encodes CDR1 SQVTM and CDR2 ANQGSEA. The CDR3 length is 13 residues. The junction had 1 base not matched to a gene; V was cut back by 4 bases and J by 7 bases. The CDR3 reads CSVVLAGGNEQFF. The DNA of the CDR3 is TGCAGCGTTGTACTAGCGGGAGGGAATGAGCAGTTCTTC.

The DNA for the CDR3 is TGTGCCTGGACGTCCCCGGGGAGCATTAACACTGAAGCTTTCTTT. Its translation: CAWTSPGSINTEAFF. This chain joins TRBV30 and TRBJ1-1; D unclear. CDR3 length: 15 amino acids. The germline V and J ends were trimmed by 4 bases and 2 bases, with 17 bases remaining between them. Germline V lookup: CDR1 GTSNPN, CDR2 SVGIG (reference sequence).

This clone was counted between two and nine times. The CDR3 bases are TGTGCCAGCAGCTTAGCCCGTGGTGGGGACAGGAGCTCCTACGAGCAGTACTTC. It is translated as CASSLARGGDRSSYEQYF. V and J are TRBV7-8 and TRBJ2-7; 8 positions match TRBD1. The CDR3 sequence is 18 residues long. The V and J ends lost 0 bases and 0 bases, in that order; junction bases with no gene match: 10. Germline CDR1 is SGHVS and CDR2 is FQNEAQ.

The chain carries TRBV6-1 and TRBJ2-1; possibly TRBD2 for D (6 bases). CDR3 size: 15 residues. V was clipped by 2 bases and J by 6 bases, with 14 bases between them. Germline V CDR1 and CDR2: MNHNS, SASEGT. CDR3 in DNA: TGTGCCAGCAGTGAAAGGGCGGGACCGGTCAATGAGCAGTTCTTC. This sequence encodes CASSERAGPVNEQFF.

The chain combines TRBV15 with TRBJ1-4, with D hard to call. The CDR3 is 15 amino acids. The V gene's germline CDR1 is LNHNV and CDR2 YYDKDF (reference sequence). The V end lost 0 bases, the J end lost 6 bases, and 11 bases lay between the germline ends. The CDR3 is CATSRDRGWDEKLFF. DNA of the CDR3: TGTGCCACCAGCAGAGATCGAGGCTGGGATGAAAAACTGTTTTTT.

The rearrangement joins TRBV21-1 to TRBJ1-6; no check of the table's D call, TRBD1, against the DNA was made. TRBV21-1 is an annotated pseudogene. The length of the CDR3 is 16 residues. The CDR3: CASSNLPGQYNSPLHF. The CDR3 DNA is TGTGCCAGCAGCAATTTACCAGGACAGTATAATTCACCCCTCCACTTT.

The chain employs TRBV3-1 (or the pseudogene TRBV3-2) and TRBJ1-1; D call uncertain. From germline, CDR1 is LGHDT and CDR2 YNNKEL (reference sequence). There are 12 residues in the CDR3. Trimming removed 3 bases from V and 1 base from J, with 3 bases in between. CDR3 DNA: TGTGCCAGCAGCCAGAAGAACACTGAAGCTTTCTTT. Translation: CASSQKNTEAFF.

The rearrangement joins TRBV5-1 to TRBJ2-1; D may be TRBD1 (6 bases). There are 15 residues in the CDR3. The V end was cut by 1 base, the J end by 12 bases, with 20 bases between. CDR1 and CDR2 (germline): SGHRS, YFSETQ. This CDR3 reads CASSLWGQGLLWQFF. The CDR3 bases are TGCGCCAGCAGCTTGTGGGGGCAGGGGTTGCTTTGGCAGTTCTTC.

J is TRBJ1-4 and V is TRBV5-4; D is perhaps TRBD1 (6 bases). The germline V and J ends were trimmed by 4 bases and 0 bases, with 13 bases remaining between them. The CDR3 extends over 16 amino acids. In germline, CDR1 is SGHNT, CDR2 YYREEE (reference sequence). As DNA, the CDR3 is TGTGCCAGCAGCCCAGGACAGACAACAACTAATGAAAAACTGTTTTTT. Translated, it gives CASSPGQTTTNEKLFF. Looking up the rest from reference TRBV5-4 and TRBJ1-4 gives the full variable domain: ETGVTQSPTHLIKTRGQQVTLRCSSQSGHNTVSWYQQALGQGPQFIFQYYREEENGRGNFPPRFSGLQFPNYSSELNVNALELDDSALYLCASSPGQTTTNEKLFFGSGTQLSVL.

DNA for the CDR3: TGTGCCAGCAGTTCCGGACAACCGAACACTGAAGCTTTCTTT. It translates to CASSSGQPNTEAFF. The rearrangement links TRBV6-2 or TRBV6-3 to TRBJ1-1; D might be TRBD1 (5 bases). The CDR3 runs 14 residues. Germline-derived CDR1 and CDR2 are MNHEY and SVGEGT. The V and J ends lost 4 bases and 1 base respectively, with 10 bases between them.

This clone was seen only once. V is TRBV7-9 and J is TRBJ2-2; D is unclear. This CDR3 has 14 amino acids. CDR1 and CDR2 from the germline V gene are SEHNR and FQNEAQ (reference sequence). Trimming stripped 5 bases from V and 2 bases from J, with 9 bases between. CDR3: CASSGPANTGELFF. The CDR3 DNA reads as TGTGCCAGCAGCGGGCCGGCAAACACCGGGGAGCTGTTTTTT.

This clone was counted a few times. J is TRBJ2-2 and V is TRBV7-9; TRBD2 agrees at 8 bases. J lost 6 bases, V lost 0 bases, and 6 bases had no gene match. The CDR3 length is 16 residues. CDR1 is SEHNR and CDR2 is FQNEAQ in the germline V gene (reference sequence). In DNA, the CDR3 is TGTGCCAGCAGCTTAGCCCCAGCGGGGGCACCCGGGGAGCTGTTTTTT. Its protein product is CASSLAPAGAPGELFF.

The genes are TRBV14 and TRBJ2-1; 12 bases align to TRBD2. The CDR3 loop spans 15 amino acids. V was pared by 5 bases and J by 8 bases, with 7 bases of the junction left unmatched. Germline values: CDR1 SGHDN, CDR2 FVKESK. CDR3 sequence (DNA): TGTGCCAGCAGCTTCTTGGCTAGCGGGGGGGATGAGCAGTTCTTC. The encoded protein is CASSFLASGGDEQFF.

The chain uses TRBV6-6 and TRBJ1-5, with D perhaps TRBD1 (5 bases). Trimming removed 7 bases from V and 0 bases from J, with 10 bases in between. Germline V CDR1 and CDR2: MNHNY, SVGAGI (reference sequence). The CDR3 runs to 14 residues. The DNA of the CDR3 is TGTGCCAGCACCGAGGGGACTAGCAATCAGCCCCAGCATTTT. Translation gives CASTEGTSNQPQHF.

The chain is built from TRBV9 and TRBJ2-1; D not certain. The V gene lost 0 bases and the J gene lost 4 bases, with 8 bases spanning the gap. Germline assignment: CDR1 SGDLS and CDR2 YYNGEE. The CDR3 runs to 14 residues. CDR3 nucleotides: TGTGCCAGCAGCGTAGACGGCAGTTACAATGAGCAGTTCTTC. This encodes CASSVDGSYNEQFF.

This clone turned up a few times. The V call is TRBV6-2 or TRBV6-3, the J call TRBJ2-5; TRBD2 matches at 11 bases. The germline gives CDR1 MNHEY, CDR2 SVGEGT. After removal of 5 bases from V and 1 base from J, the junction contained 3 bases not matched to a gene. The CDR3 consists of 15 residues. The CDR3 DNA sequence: TGTGCCAGCAGTAAGGGGACTAGCGGCCAAGAGACCCAGTACTTC. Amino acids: CASSKGTSGQETQYF.

In DNA form, the CDR3 reads TGTGCCAGCAGCGTAGGAGTTGGGGCGACTAATTCACCCCTCCACTTT. Protein sequence: CASSVGVGATNSPLHF. The rearrangement links TRBV9 to TRBJ1-6; maybe TRBD1 (5 bases). Trimming pared 0 bases from V and 6 bases from J, leaving 13 bases between. The CDR3 is 16 residues long. Germline lookup yields CDR1 SGDLS and CDR2 YYNGEE.

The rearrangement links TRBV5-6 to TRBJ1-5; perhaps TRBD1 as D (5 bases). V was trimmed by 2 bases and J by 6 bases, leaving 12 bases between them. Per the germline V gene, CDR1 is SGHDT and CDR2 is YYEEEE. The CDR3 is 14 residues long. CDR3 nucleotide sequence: TGTGCCAGCAGCTTCGAAGGGGTCCGTCAGCCCCAGCATTTT. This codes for CASSFEGVRQPQHF.

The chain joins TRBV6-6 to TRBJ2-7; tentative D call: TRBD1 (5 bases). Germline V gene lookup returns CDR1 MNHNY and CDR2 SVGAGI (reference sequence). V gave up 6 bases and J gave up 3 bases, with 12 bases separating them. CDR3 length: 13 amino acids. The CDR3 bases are TGTGCCAGCAGCATCGACAGAGGCTACGAGCAGTACTTC. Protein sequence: CASSIDRGYEQYF.

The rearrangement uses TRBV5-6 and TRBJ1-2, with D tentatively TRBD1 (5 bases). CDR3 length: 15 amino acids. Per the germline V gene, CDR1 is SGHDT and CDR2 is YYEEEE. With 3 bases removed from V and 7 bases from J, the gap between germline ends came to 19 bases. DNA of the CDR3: TGTGCCAGCAGCTCCCCTCGGGAGGGGTTGGTTGGCTACACCTTC. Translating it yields CASSSPREGLVGYTF.

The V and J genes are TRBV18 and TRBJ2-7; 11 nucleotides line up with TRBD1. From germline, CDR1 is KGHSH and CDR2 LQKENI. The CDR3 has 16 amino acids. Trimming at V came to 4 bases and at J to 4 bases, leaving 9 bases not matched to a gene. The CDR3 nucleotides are TGTGCCAGCTCACAACCGGGACAGGGGGTTTTATACGAGCAGTACTTC. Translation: CASSQPGQGVLYEQYF.

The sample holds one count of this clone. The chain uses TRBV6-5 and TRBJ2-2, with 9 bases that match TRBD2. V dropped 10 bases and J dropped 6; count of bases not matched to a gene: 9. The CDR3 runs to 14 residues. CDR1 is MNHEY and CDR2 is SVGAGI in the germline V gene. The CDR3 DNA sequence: TGTGCCACCAAGGAGGGACTAGCATCCGGGGAGCTGTTTTTT. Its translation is CATKEGLASGELFF.

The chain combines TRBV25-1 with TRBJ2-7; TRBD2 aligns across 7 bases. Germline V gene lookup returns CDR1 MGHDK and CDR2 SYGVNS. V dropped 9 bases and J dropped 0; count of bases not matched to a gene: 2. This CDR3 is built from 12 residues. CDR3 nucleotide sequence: TGTGCCAGTAGCGGGCTCTCCTACGAGCAGTACTTC. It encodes CASSGLSYEQYF.

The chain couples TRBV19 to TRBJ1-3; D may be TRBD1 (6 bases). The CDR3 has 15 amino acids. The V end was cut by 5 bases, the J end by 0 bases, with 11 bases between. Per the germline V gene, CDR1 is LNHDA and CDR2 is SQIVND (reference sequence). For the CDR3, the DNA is TGTGCCAGTAGTCCACAGGGAGTCTCTGGAAACACCATATATTTT. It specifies CASSPQGVSGNTIYF. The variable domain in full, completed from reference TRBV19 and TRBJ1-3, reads DGGITQSPKYLFRKEGQNVTLSCEQNLNHDAMYWYRQDPGQGLRLIYYSQIVNDFQKGDIAEGYSVSREKKESFPLTVTSAQKNPTAFYLCASSPQGVSGNTIYFGEGSWLTVV.

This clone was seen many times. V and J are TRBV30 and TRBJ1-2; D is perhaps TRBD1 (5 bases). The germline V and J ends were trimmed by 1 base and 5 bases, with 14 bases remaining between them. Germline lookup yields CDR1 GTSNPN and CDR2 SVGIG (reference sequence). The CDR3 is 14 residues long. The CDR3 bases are TGTGCCTGGAGTGAGGGGTTGGTGGGGTATGGCTACACCTTC. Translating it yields CAWSEGLVGYGYTF.

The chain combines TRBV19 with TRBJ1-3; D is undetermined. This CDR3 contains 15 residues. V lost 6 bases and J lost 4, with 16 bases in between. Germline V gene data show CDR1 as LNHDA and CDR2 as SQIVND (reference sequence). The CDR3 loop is CASSTTRTGGNTIYF. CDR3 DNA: TGTGCCAGTAGCACAACACGGACGGGAGGAAACACCATATATTTT. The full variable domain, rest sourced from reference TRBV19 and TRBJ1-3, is DGGITQSPKYLFRKEGQNVTLSCEQNLNHDAMYWYRQDPGQGLRLIYYSQIVNDFQKGDIAEGYSVSREKKESFPLTVTSAQKNPTAFYLCASSTTRTGGNTIYFGEGSWLTVV.

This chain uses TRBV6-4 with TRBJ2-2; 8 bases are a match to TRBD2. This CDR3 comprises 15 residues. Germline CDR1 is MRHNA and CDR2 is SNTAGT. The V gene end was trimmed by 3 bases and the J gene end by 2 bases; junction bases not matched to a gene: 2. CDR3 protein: CASSELAVNTGELFF. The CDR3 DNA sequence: TGTGCCAGCAGTGAACTAGCGGTTAACACCGGGGAGCTGTTTTTT.

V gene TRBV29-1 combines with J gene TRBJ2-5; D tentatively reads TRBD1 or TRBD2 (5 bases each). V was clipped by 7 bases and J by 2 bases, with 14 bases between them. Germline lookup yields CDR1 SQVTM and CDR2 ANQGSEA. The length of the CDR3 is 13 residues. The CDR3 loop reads CSGRGGEQETQYF. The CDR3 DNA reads TGCAGCGGACGGGGCGGAGAGCAAGAGACCCAGTACTTC. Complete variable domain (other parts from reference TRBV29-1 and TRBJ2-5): SAVISQKPSRDICQRGTSLTIQCQVDSQVTMMFWYRQQPGQSLTLIATANQGSEATYESGFVIDKFPISRPNLTFSTLTVSNMSPEDSSIYLCSGRGGEQETQYFGPGTRLLVL.